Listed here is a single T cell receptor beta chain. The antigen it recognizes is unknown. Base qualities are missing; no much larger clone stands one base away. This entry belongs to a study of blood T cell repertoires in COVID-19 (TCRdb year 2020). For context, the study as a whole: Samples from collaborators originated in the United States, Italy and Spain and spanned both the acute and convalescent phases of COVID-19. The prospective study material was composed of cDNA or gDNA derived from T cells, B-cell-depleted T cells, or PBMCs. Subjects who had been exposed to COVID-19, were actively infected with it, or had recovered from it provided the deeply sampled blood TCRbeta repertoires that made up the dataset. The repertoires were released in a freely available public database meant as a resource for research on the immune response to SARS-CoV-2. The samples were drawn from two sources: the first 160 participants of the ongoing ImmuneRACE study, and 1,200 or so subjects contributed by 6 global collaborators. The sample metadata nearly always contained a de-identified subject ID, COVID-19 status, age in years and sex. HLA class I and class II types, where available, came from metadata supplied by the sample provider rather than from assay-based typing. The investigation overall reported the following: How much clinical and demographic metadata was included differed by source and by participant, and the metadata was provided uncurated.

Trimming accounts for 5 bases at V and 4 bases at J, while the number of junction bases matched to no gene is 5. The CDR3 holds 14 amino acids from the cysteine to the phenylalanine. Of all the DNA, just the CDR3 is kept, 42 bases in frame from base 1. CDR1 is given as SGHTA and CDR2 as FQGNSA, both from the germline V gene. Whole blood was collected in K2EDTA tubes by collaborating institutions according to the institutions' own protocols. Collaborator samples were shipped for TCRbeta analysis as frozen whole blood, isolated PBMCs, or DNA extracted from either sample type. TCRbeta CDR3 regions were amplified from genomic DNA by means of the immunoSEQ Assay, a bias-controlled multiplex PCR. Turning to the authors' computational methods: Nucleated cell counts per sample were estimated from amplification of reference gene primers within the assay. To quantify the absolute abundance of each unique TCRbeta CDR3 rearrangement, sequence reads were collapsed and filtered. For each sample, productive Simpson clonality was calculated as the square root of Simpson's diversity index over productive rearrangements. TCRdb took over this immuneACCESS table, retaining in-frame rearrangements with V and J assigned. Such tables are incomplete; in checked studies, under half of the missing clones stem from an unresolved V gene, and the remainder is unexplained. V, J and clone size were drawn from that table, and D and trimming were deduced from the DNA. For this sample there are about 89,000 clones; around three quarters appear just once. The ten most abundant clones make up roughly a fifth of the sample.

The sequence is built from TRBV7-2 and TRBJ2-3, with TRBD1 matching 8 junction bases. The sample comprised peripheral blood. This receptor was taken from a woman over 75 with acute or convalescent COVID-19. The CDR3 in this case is CASSPRTGSDTQYF. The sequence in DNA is TGTGCCAGCAGCCCGCGGACAGGGTCAGATACGCAGTATTTT.